The rows below give T cell receptor beta chains drawn from one sample of a study of identical twins. One entry per CDR3 protein results from TCRdb running MiXCR on the 5' RACE reads. The top ten clones hold roughly 1.8% of a sample with approximately 700,000 distinct CDR3 sequences, approximately 6.1% of them seen once. The sample taken for sequencing was naive T cells sorted from blood. The origin of the receptors is a young man in good health. Each CDR3 is given with its conserved first and last residue. A D gene is named only where the DNA matches it firmly. Rows give clone size only sometimes, using once, few, many, or a class for an expanded clone.

CDR3 protein: CASSYRAASPLLAKNIQYF
CDR3 DNA: TGTGCCAGCAGTTACCGGGCGGCAAGCCCTCTACTAGCCAAAAACATTCAGTACTTC
clone size: .
D gene: .
J gene: TRBJ2-4
V gene: TRBV6-2/TRBV6-3

CDR3 protein: CASSIGTGSNEQFF
CDR3 DNA: TGTGCCAGTAGTATAGGTACAGGCTCCAATGAGCAGTTCTTC
clone size: few
D gene: .
J gene: TRBJ2-1
V gene: TRBV19

CDR3 protein: CASTTLAQETQYF
CDR3 DNA: TGTGCCAGCACCACCCTGGCCCAAGAGACCCAGTACTTC
clone size: few
D gene: .
J gene: TRBJ2-5
V gene: TRBV7-8

CDR3 protein: CASSLAFMTPAQFF
CDR3 DNA: TGTGCCAGCAGCTTAGCGTTTATGACTCCGGCGCAGTTCTTC
clone size: many
D gene: .
J gene: TRBJ2-1
V gene: TRBV7-9

CDR3 protein: CASSKDETASGRHYQETQYF
CDR3 DNA: TGTGCCAGCAGCAAAGACGAGACGGCTAGCGGGAGACATTACCAAGAGACCCAGTACTTC
clone size: few
D gene: .
J gene: TRBJ2-5
V gene: TRBV21-1

CDR3 protein: CASRRTSGSRYNEQFF
CDR3 DNA: TGTGCCAGCAGACGGACTAGCGGGAGTCGCTACAATGAGCAGTTCTTC
clone size: .
D gene: TRBD2
J gene: TRBJ2-1
V gene: TRBV6-1

CDR3 protein: CASTPGTSLYNEQFF
CDR3 DNA: TGTGCCAGCACACCCGGGACTAGCCTTTACAATGAGCAGTTCTTC
clone size: few
D gene: TRBD2
J gene: TRBJ2-1
V gene: TRBV6-1

CDR3 protein: CASSFRSWGSKEKLFF
CDR3 DNA: TGTGCCAGCTCCTTCAGGAGCTGGGGAAGTAAGGAAAAACTGTTTTTT
clone size: few
D gene: .
J gene: TRBJ1-4
V gene: TRBV28

CDR3 protein: CASSQGTGAGYNEQFF
CDR3 DNA: TGCGCCAGCAGCCAAGGGACAGGGGCAGGCTACAATGAGCAGTTCTTC
clone size: many
D gene: TRBD1
J gene: TRBJ2-1
V gene: TRBV4-1

CDR3 protein: CASSLEAGELFF
CDR3 DNA: TGCGCCAGCAGCTTGGAGGCCGGGGAGCTGTTTTTT
clone size: many
D gene: .
J gene: TRBJ2-2
V gene: TRBV7-9

CDR3 protein: CASSFTTGRHTDTQYF
CDR3 DNA: TGTGCCAGCAGCTTTACCACCGGGAGACACACAGATACGCAGTATTTT
clone size: .
D gene: .
J gene: TRBJ2-3
V gene: TRBV7-9

CDR3 protein: CSARPVLYEQYF
CDR3 DNA: TGCAGTGCGAGACCGGTCCTCTACGAGCAGTACTTC
clone size: many
D gene: .
J gene: TRBJ2-7
V gene: TRBV20-1

CDR3 protein: CASSLLGGAGYNEQFF
CDR3 DNA: TGTGCCAGCAGCTTACTAGGGGGGGCTGGCTACAATGAGCAGTTCTTC
clone size: many
D gene: .
J gene: TRBJ2-1
V gene: TRBV7-2

CDR3 protein: CATSSQGRETQYF
CDR3 DNA: TGTGCCACCAGCAGTCAGGGTAGAGAGACCCAGTACTTC
clone size: many
D gene: .
J gene: TRBJ2-5
V gene: TRBV15

CDR3 protein: CASAPGTLKYF
CDR3 DNA: TGTGCCAGCGCTCCCGGGACATTGAAGTATTTT
clone size: many
D gene: .
J gene: TRBJ2-3
V gene: TRBV28

CDR3 protein: CASSTWGQKQETQYF
CDR3 DNA: TGTGCCAGCAGTACGTGGGGACAGAAACAAGAGACCCAGTACTTC
clone size: .
D gene: TRBD1
J gene: TRBJ2-5
V gene: TRBV6-1

CDR3 protein: CASKGARTEAFF
CDR3 DNA: TGTGCCAGTAAGGGGGCAAGGACTGAAGCTTTCTTT
clone size: .
D gene: TRBD1
J gene: TRBJ1-1
V gene: TRBV12-3/TRBV12-4

CDR3 protein: CASRGSGAGSHVF
CDR3 DNA: TGTGCCAGCAGGGGGTCAGGAGCGGGGAGTCACGTCTTC
clone size: few
D gene: TRBD2
J gene: TRBJ2-1
V gene: TRBV6-1

CDR3 protein: CASSVGQGGIQYF
CDR3 DNA: TGCGCCAGCAGCGTCGGACAAGGGGGCATTCAGTACTTC
clone size: few
D gene: .
J gene: TRBJ2-4
V gene: TRBV5-1

CDR3 protein: CASSLEFDVQFF
CDR3 DNA: TGTGCCAGCAGCTTGGAGTTCGACGTGCAGTTCTTC
clone size: many
D gene: .
J gene: TRBJ2-1
V gene: TRBV5-6

CDR3 protein: CASSQLRDHEQYF
CDR3 DNA: TGTGCCAGCAGCCAATTAAGGGACCACGAGCAGTACTTC
clone size: many
D gene: .
J gene: TRBJ2-7
V gene: TRBV4-2

CDR3 protein: CASSLDLWEGLTDTQYF
CDR3 DNA: TGTGCCAGCAGCTTAGATCTGTGGGAGGGCCTGACAGATACGCAGTATTTT
clone size: .
D gene: TRBD2
J gene: TRBJ2-3
V gene: TRBV11-2

CDR3 protein: CASSLRGSGVGQETQYF
CDR3 DNA: TGTGCCAGCAGCCTCAGAGGGTCGGGAGTGGGTCAAGAGACCCAGTACTTC
clone size: .
D gene: .
J gene: TRBJ2-5
V gene: TRBV7-9

CDR3 protein: CATSRDPYTQETQYF
CDR3 DNA: TGTGCCACCAGCAGAGATCCCTACACCCAAGAGACCCAGTACTTC
clone size: .
D gene: .
J gene: TRBJ2-5
V gene: TRBV15

CDR3 protein: CAISYTTGQGSYEQYF
CDR3 DNA: TGTGCCATCAGTTACACCACAGGGCAAGGTTCCTACGAGCAGTACTTC
clone size: many
D gene: .
J gene: TRBJ2-7
V gene: TRBV10-3

CDR3 protein: CASRRDNSNEQFF
CDR3 DNA: TGTGCCAGCCGACGGGACAACTCCAATGAGCAGTTCTTC
clone size: .
D gene: .
J gene: TRBJ2-1
V gene: TRBV7-9

CDR3 protein: CAARGQIPVGDTQYF
CDR3 DNA: TGTGCCGCGCGGGGGCAAATCCCGGTGGGAGATACGCAGTATTTT
clone size: few
D gene: .
J gene: TRBJ2-3
V gene: TRBV28

CDR3 protein: CSVATPVGETQYF
CDR3 DNA: TGCAGCGTTGCTACTCCTGTGGGTGAGACCCAGTACTTC
clone size: many
D gene: .
J gene: TRBJ2-5
V gene: TRBV29-1

CDR3 protein: CASSQGTKNIQYF
CDR3 DNA: TGTGCCAGCAGTCAGGGGACCAAAAACATTCAGTACTTC
clone size: many
D gene: .
J gene: TRBJ2-4
V gene: TRBV12-3/TRBV12-4

CDR3 protein: CASSSGTGNTGELFF
CDR3 DNA: TGTGCCAGCAGCTCCGGGACAGGGAACACCGGGGAGCTGTTTTTT
clone size: many
D gene: TRBD1
J gene: TRBJ2-2
V gene: TRBV7-9

CDR3 protein: CSARRDRAAEQFF
CDR3 DNA: TGCAGTGCTAGACGGGACAGGGCGGCTGAGCAGTTCTTC
clone size: many
D gene: TRBD1
J gene: TRBJ2-1
V gene: TRBV20-1

CDR3 protein: CSVGDLAEHYNEQFF
CDR3 DNA: TGCAGCGTTGGGGACCTAGCGGAACACTACAATGAGCAGTTCTTC
clone size: many
D gene: TRBD2
J gene: TRBJ2-1
V gene: TRBV29-1

CDR3 protein: CAWSSEGGIGNQPQHF
CDR3 DNA: TGTGCCTGGAGTTCTGAGGGTGGAATAGGGAATCAGCCCCAGCATTTT
clone size: few
D gene: .
J gene: TRBJ1-5
V gene: TRBV30